This TCR beta chain was captured by sequencing in a study of T-cell memory formation after mild COVID-19. Whole-study context: TCR clusters showed largely donor specificity.

Germline loops: CDR1 SEHNR, CDR2 FQNEAQ (reference sequence). The CDR3 runs to 15 residues. V lost 1 base, J lost 2 bases, and 10 bases lay in between. With constant-segment primers, 5'RACE yielded cDNA libraries of TCR alpha and TCR beta that carried sample barcodes and UMIs. TCRdb called the 5' RACE reads again in MiXCR, with one record for every CDR3 protein. The sample consists of hundreds of thousands of distinct CDR3 sequences, roughly 23% of them appearing once. About this clonotype itself: The antigen remains undetermined.

Regarding the study as a whole: Among CD4+ contracting clones, most were CM and EM, and CD8+ ones EMRA.

Sequencing was done on a sample of PBMCs or a T cell subset sorted from them (not recorded which). The chain uses TRBV7-9 and TRBJ2-3, with D unresolved. This clonotype originated in an adult woman who had mild COVID-19 (a few samples of this study predate the infection). Cell type and time point are not known. Here the CDR3 reads CASSLGQEHTDTQYF. In DNA, the CDR3 is TGTGCCAGCAGCTTAGGGCAGGAACACACAGATACGCAGTATTTT.